The sequence of this T cell receptor (beta chain) was determined in a study of tumor-infiltrating lymphocytes in primary liver carcinoma. Overall study findings and caveats: Blood had a significantly lower top-250-clone fraction than tumors did (p = 0.039).

The sample holds many counts of this clonotype. Its antigen is unidentified. Blood RNA originated from unsorted whole blood, with germline DNA additionally extracted. Infection with HBV was chronic in patients; they were treatment-naive. Before any surgery took place, approximately 4 milliliters of peripheral blood were collected. Priming with a constant-region primer yielded TCR beta cDNA from about 510 ng total RNA. Library construction for TCR beta comprised three nested multiplex PCR rounds performed with slightly modified ARM-PCR. TRBV1-TRBV30 forward primers and a C-beta reverse primer were used in the first two PCR rounds, which each ran for 10 cycles. TCRdb processed the multiplex PCR reads anew with MiXCR; each CDR3 protein has one entry. The repertoire holds some 190,000 distinct CDR3 sequences, around 60% seen once, with about 72% in the top ten. CDR3 length: 19 residues. Trimming at V came to 1 base and at J to 0 bases, leaving 6 bases not matched to a gene. Germline loops: CDR1 PRHDT, CDR2 FYEKMQ (reference sequence).

Sequencing was carried out using peripheral blood. This TCR was sampled from a man aged 35-49 years with primary liver carcinoma and hepatitis B virus infection. V usage is TRBV13 and J usage is TRBJ2-2; 12 positions agree with TRBD2. Here the CDR3 DNA reads TGTGCCAGCAGCTTAGTGTGGACTAGCGGGACAACGAACACCGGGGAGCTGTTTTTT. Amino acid sequence: CASSLVWTSGTTNTGELFF. The full variable domain, completed using reference TRBV13 and TRBJ2-2, is AAGVIQSPRHLIKEKRETATLKCYPIPRHDTVYWYQQGPGQDPQFLISFYEKMQSDKGSIPDRFSAQQFSDYHSELNMSSLELGDSALYFCASSLVWTSGTTNTGELFFGEGSRLTVL.